The 23 T cell receptor beta chains below come from one sample, sequenced in a study of a mutant IDH1 vaccine in newly diagnosed glioma. Their recognized antigens are unknown. Time point noted: week 47, end of study. All doses held 300 ug of mutant IDH1 20-mer peptide, with topical imiquimod. Produced via immunoSEQ multiplex PCR; TCRdb's table is partial and in-frame only. The sample lists roughly 34,000 clones, around 87% occurring once. The sequences come from PBMCs, collected from a glioma patient whose treatment included an IDH1 peptide vaccine. Receptors were obtained from a woman in her twenties or thirties with glioma.

The rearrangement joins TRBV5-5 to TRBJ1-4; tentatively, D is TRBD1 (5 bases). Germline V CDR1 and CDR2: SGHKS, YYEKEE (reference sequence). Trimming left V 4 bases short and J 7 bases short, with 11 bases between. The CDR3 contains 13 residues. The CDR3 DNA sequence: TGTGCCAGCAGCACTTCAGGGTTTGAAAAACTGTTTTTT. Protein sequence: CASSTSGFEKLFF.

The chain couples TRBV9 to TRBJ2-5; no definite D call. The germline V gene encodes CDR1 SGDLS and CDR2 YYNGEE. The CDR3 is 12 residues long. The V gene lost 3 bases and the J gene lost 1 base, with 4 bases spanning the gap. CDR3 residues: CASSGLQETQYF. In DNA, the CDR3 is TGTGCCAGCAGCGGACTCCAAGAGACCCAGTACTTC. Full variable domain (remainder filled in from reference TRBV9 and TRBJ2-5): DSGVTQTPKHLITATGQRVTLRCSPRSGDLSVYWYQQSLDQGLQFLIQYYNGEERAKGNILERFSAQQFPDLHSELNLSSLELGDSALYFCASSGLQETQYFGPGTRLLVL.

The rearrangement links TRBV9 to TRBJ2-5, with 10 positions matching TRBD2. Per germline, CDR1 SGDLS and CDR2 YYNGEE. The CDR3 covers 19 residues. V was clipped by 0 bases and J by 0 bases; unmatched bases: 11. As DNA, the CDR3 is TGTGCCAGCAGCGTAGGGTTTAGCGGGGGGCCGTTATACCAAGAGACCCAGTACTTC. Protein: CASSVGFSGGPLYQETQYF.

The V and J genes are TRBV30 and TRBJ1-1; D is undetermined. There are 13 residues in the CDR3. The germline CDR1 and CDR2 sequences are GTSNPN and SVGIG (reference sequence). The ends were cut back, 0 bases at V and 2 bases at J, with 7 bases in the middle. The CDR3 nucleotides are TGTGCCTGGAGTGTCGGGAAAAACACTGAAGCTTTCTTT. It codes for CAWSVGKNTEAFF. Full variable domain (rest looked up from reference TRBV30 and TRBJ1-1): SQTIHQWPATLVQPVGSPLSLECTVEGTSNPNLYWYRQAAGRGLQLLFYSVGIGQISSEVPQNLSASRPQDRQFILSSKKLLLSDSGFYLCAWSVGKNTEAFFGQGTRLTVV.

Sample share makes this clone medium-sized. Other DNA sequences from this sample encode an identical CDR3 as well. The V and J genes are TRBV6-5 and TRBJ2-7; D gene uncertain. V dropped 2 bases and J dropped 2 bases, with 7 bases sitting between them. The CDR3 is 13 amino acids. Germline CDR1 is MNHEY and CDR2 is SVGAGI. Here the CDR3 DNA reads TGTGCCAGCAGTTACGCACCCACCTACGAGCAGTACTTC. This translates into CASSYAPTYEQYF.

The chain links TRBV13 to TRBJ1-2, with 8 bases fitting TRBD1. V gave up 1 base and J gave up 2 bases; unmatched junction bases: 3. The CDR3 has 15 amino acids. Germline assignment: CDR1 PRHDT and CDR2 FYEKMQ (reference sequence). The CDR3 is CASSLEWDRNYGYTF. CDR3 bases: TGTGCCAGCAGCTTAGAATGGGACAGGAACTATGGCTACACCTTC.

The chain couples TRBV5-1 to TRBJ1-2; TRBD1 matches 9 bases. This CDR3 has 15 amino acids. J gave up 4 bases and V 2 bases, and 6 bases lay outside the gene matches. Germline lookup yields CDR1 SGHRS and CDR2 YFSETQ. The CDR3 region has the DNA TGCGCCAGCAGCTTTTGGACAGGGGACCCCTATGGCTACACCTTC. As protein: CASSFWTGDPYGYTF. The variable domain in full, completed from reference TRBV5-1 and TRBJ1-2, reads KAGVTQTPRYLIKTRGQQVTLSCSPISGHRSVSWYQQTPGQGLQFLFEYFSETQRNKGNFPGRFSGRQFSNSRSEMNVSTLELGDSALYLCASSFWTGDPYGYTFGSGTRLTVV.

The chain recombines TRBV4-3 with TRBJ1-4; D unclear. The CDR3 is 16 residues long. V dropped 0 bases and J dropped 3 bases, with 11 bases sitting between them. CDR1 and CDR2 from the germline V gene are LGHNA and YSLEER. CDR3 DNA sequence: TGCGCCAGCAGCCAAGACCACGGAATTTCTAATGAAAAACTGTTTTTT. It codes for CASSQDHGISNEKLFF.

About this clone: This sample also contains other DNA sequences that code for the same CDR3. The chain links TRBV5-1 to TRBJ2-5; D is possibly TRBD2 (6 bases). This CDR3 region has 14 residues. V was clipped by 4 bases and J by 1 base, with 11 bases between them. CDR1 and CDR2 from the germline V gene are SGHRS and YFSETQ. CDR3 nucleotide sequence: TGCGCCAGCAGCCCCGGGGGTAGCCAAGAGACCCAGTACTTC. Amino acid sequence: CASSPGGSQETQYF. The variable domain in full, completed from reference TRBV5-1 and TRBJ2-5, reads KAGVTQTPRYLIKTRGQQVTLSCSPISGHRSVSWYQQTPGQGLQFLFEYFSETQRNKGNFPGRFSGRQFSNSRSEMNVSTLELGDSALYLCASSPGGSQETQYFGPGTRLLVL.

V and J are TRBV7-8 and TRBJ1-2; a possible D gene is TRBD1 (6 bases). Germline V gene sequence: CDR1 SGHVS, CDR2 FQNEAQ. This CDR3 region has 16 residues. The V end lost 5 bases, the J end lost 0 bases, and 16 bases lay between the germline ends. CDR3 region: CASSPRDRTPNYGYTF. CDR3 nucleotide sequence: TGTGCCAGCAGCCCCCGTGACAGGACTCCTAACTATGGCTACACCTTC.

The V and J genes are TRBV5-1 and TRBJ1-3; D not resolved. Per germline, CDR1 SGHRS and CDR2 YFSETQ. The CDR3 covers 11 residues. Trimming stripped 5 bases from V and 4 bases from J, with 4 bases between. The CDR3 DNA follows: TGCGCCAGCAGATTCGGAAACACCATATATTTT. Protein: CASRFGNTIYF.

This chain links TRBV30 with TRBJ1-1; D call uncertain. V dropped 2 bases and J dropped 1 base, with 5 bases sitting between them. This CDR3 is built from 12 residues. Germline V CDR1 and CDR2: GTSNPN, SVGIG (reference sequence). The CDR3 DNA is TGTGCCTGGAGTCCCCGGAACACTGAAGCTTTCTTT. This sequence encodes CAWSPRNTEAFF.

The rearrangement uses TRBV7-8 and TRBJ2-7; a possible D gene is TRBD1 (5 bases). The CDR3 is 12 residues long. The germline gives CDR1 SGHVS, CDR2 FQNEAQ. With 5 bases removed from V and 2 bases from J, the gap between germline ends came to 7 bases. CDR3 DNA sequence: TGTGCCAGCAGCGACAGCACCTACGAGCAGTACTTC. This sequence encodes CASSDSTYEQYF.

This chain connects TRBV7-2 to TRBJ1-2; the match to TRBD1 covers 8 bases. CDR1 is SGHTA, CDR2 FQGNSA, per germline. V lost 4 bases and J lost 5; bases outside the gene matches: 3. The CDR3 covers 13 residues. CDR3 sequence reads: CASSSRTGYGYTF. The CDR3 DNA follows: TGTGCCAGCAGCTCGCGGACAGGGTATGGCTACACCTTC.

The genes are TRBV19 and TRBJ1-2; no firm D call. V lost 6 bases and J 6 bases, leaving 2 bases between the germline ends. The CDR3 is made up of 9 amino acids. Per germline, CDR1 LNHDA and CDR2 SQIVND (reference sequence). In nucleotides, the CDR3 is TGTGCCAGTAGAAATGGCTACACCTTC. It yields the protein CASRNGYTF.

The chain joins TRBV5-5 to TRBJ2-5, with D unclear. CDR1 is SGHKS, CDR2 YYEKEE, per germline (reference sequence). The CDR3 covers 12 residues. Trimming shortened V by 8 bases and J by 1 base, and 9 bases separated the two germline ends. Here the CDR3 DNA reads TGTGCCAGTAGGTCTCCCCAAGAGACCCAGTACTTC. Protein product: CASRSPQETQYF.

This sequence joins TRBV9 and TRBJ1-2; TRBD1 aligns across 9 bases. V was clipped by 4 bases and J by 4 bases; unmatched bases: 11. Per germline, CDR1 SGDLS and CDR2 YYNGEE. The CDR3 is 16 amino acids. The DNA of the CDR3 is TGTGCCAGCAGCCTATGGGACAGGGAGGCCATCTATGGCTACACCTTC. It translates to CASSLWDREAIYGYTF. The full variable domain, its missing parts supplied by reference TRBV9 and TRBJ1-2, is DSGVTQTPKHLITATGQRVTLRCSPRSGDLSVYWYQQSLDQGLQFLIQYYNGEERAKGNILERFSAQQFPDLHSELNLSSLELGDSALYFCASSLWDREAIYGYTFGSGTRLTVV.

This rearrangement joins TRBV9 to TRBJ1-4; D perhaps matches TRBD1 (5 bases). The CDR3 is 15 residues long. Germline lookup yields CDR1 SGDLS and CDR2 YYNGEE. V lost 1 base to trimming and J lost 3 bases, with 10 bases between them. CDR3: CASSVSGTSNEKLFF. The CDR3 DNA reads as TGTGCCAGCAGCGTATCCGGGACGTCTAATGAAAAACTGTTTTTT.

The chain couples TRBV6-5 to TRBJ1-2, with D perhaps matching TRBD1 (5 bases). The CDR3 covers 13 residues. Germline CDR1 MNHEY, CDR2 SVGAGI. V was shortened by 8 bases and J by 4 bases, with 14 bases between the two germline ends. DNA of the CDR3: TGTGCCAGCGCAGCGAAGGGGTTCTATGGCTACACCTTC. This codes for CASAAKGFYGYTF.

The chain links TRBV4-2 to TRBJ1-6, with D unclear. The CDR3 extends over 16 amino acids. Germline V gene lookup returns CDR1 LGHNA and CDR2 YNFKEQ. Trimming took 0 bases from V and 8 from J, leaving 14 bases between them. The CDR3 DNA follows: TGTGCCAGCAGCCAAGATATCCGGACGAGGCATTCACCCCTCCACTTT. It specifies CASSQDIRTRHSPLHF.

V usage is TRBV7-2 and J usage is TRBJ1-1; D is possibly TRBD1 (6 bases). V lost 9 bases, J lost 1 base, and 12 bases lay in between. Germline V CDR1 and CDR2: SGHTA, FQGNSA. This CDR3 spans 13 amino acids. CDR3 bases: TGTGCCAGTAGACAGGCGCCGAACACTGAAGCTTTCTTT. Its translation: CASRQAPNTEAFF. The whole variable domain, filled in from reference TRBV7-2 and TRBJ1-1, reads GAGVSQSPSNKVTEKGKDVELRCDPISGHTALYWYRQSLGQGLEFLIYFQGNSAPDKSGLPSDRFSAERTGGSVSTLTIQRTQQEDSAVYLCASRQAPNTEAFFGQGTRLTVV.

The V and J genes are TRBV4-1 and TRBJ1-4; the D is unclear. CDR1 and CDR2 from the germline V gene are MGHRA and YSYEKL. This CDR3 spans 13 amino acids. V gave up 0 bases and J gave up 10 bases, with 9 bases separating them. The CDR3 spells CASSQDTVVKLFF. Here the CDR3 DNA reads TGCGCCAGCAGCCAAGATACAGTGGTAAAACTGTTTTTT.

The chain is built from TRBV9 and TRBJ1-2; maybe TRBD1 (5 bases). Trimming took off 4 bases at V and 5 bases at J, with 12 bases between the two ends. Germline CDR1 SGDLS, CDR2 YYNGEE. This CDR3 has 13 amino acids. CDR3 protein: CASSQAGGYGYTF. The CDR3 DNA follows: TGTGCCAGCAGCCAGGCCGGGGGGTATGGCTACACCTTC.